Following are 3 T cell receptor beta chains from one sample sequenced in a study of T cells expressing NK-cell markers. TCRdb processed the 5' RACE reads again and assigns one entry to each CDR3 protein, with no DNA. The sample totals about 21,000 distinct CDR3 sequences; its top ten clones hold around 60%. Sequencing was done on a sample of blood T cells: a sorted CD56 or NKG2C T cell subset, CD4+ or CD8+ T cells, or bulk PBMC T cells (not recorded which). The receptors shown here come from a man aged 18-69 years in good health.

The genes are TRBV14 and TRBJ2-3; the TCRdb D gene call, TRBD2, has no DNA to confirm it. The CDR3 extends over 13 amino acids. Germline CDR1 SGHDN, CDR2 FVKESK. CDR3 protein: CASSQLVAGTQYF. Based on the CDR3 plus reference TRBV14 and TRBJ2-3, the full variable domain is EAGVTQFPSHSVIEKGQTVTLRCDPISGHDNLYWYRRVMGKEIKFLLHFVKESKQDESGMPNNRFLAERTGGTYSTLKVQPAELEDSGVYFCASSQLVAGTQYFGPGTRLTVL.

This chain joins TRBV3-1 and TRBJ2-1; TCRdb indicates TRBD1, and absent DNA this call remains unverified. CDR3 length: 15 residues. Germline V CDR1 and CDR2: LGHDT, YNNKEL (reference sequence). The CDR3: CASSQTGQFYNEQFF.

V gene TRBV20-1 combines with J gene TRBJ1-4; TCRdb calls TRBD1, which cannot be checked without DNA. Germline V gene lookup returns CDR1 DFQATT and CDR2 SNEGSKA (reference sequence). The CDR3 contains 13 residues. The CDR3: CSAQTGGNEKLFF.